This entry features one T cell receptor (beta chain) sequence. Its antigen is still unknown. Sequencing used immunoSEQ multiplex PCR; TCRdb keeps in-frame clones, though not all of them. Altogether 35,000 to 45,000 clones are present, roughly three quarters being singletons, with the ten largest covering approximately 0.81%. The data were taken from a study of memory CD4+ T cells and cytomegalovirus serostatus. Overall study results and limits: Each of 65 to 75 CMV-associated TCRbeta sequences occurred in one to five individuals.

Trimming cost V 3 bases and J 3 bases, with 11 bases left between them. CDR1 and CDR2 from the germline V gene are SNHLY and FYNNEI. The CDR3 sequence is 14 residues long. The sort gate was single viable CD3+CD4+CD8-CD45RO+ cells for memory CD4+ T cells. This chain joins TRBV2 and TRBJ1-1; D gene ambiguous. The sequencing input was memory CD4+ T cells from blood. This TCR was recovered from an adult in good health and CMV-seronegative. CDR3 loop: CASSEQGQYTEAFF. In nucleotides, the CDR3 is TGTGCCAGCAGTGAGCAAGGGCAATACACTGAAGCTTTCTTT. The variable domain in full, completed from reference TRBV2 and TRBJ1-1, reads EPEVTQTPSHQVTQMGQEVILRCVPISNHLYFYWYRQILGQKVEFLVSFYNNEISEKSEIFDDQFSVERPDGSNFTLKIRSTKLEDSAMYFCASSEQGQYTEAFFGQGTRLTVV.